The 32 T cell receptor beta chains given below trace back to one sample, sequenced in a study of shared clonotypes between healthy human individuals. Data came from immunoSEQ multiplex PCR; TCRdb stores just in-frame clones and leaves some out. The sample shows roughly 530,000 clones, 90% to 96% of them seen only once. Sample: naive CD4+ T cells sorted from blood. Sample subset: CD45RA+ positively selected. The receptors here all came from a woman aged 25 to 39 in good health.

V gene TRBV19 combines with J gene TRBJ2-1; D not certain. The CDR3 is made up of 13 amino acids. The V end was cut by 5 bases, the J end by 5 bases, with 10 bases between. The germline V gene encodes CDR1 LNHDA and CDR2 SQIVND (reference sequence). DNA of the CDR3: TGTGCCAGTAGTTCTTGGGGAAACAATGAGCAGTTCTTC. It encodes CASSSWGNNEQFF.

The V gene is TRBV7-8, the J gene TRBJ1-3; D unclear. The CDR3 is made up of 16 amino acids. CDR1 and CDR2 from the germline V gene are SGHVS and FQNEAQ. Trimming took 5 bases from V and 4 from J, leaving 18 bases between them. The CDR3 spells CASSPTGTWEGNTIYF. The DNA of the CDR3 is TGTGCCAGCAGCCCGACCGGAACGTGGGAAGGAAACACCATATATTTT.

The chain couples TRBV28 to TRBJ1-5, with 7 bases aligning to TRBD1. After removal of 8 bases from V and 7 bases from J, the junction contained 5 bases not matched to a gene. This CDR3 region has 12 residues. CDR1 is MDHEN, CDR2 SYDVKM, per germline. The CDR3 loop reads CASDRAGQPQHF. The CDR3 coding sequence is TGTGCCAGCGACAGGGCCGGGCAGCCCCAGCATTTT.

The V gene is TRBV5-1, the J gene TRBJ1-5; 9 bases line up with TRBD1. Germline loops: CDR1 SGHRS, CDR2 YFSETQ. Trimming cost V 4 bases and J 2 bases; bases outside gene matches: 4. The CDR3 covers 15 residues. The CDR3 loop reads CASSPGTGRNQPQHF. The CDR3 bases are TGCGCCAGCAGCCCCGGGACAGGGCGCAATCAGCCCCAGCATTTT.

The chain employs TRBV5-1 and TRBJ2-6; no clear D gene. In germline, CDR1 is SGHRS, CDR2 YFSETQ. The CDR3 has 15 amino acids. V dropped 3 bases and J dropped 0 bases, with 7 bases sitting between them. CDR3 loop: CASSYSVSGANVLTF. The CDR3 nucleotides are TGCGCCAGCAGCTACTCGGTCTCTGGGGCCAACGTCCTGACTTTC.

This sequence joins TRBV10-3 and TRBJ2-5; D is possibly TRBD1 (6 bases). The closer fit of TRBJ2-7 to the DNA end suggests the J call may be wrong. The V gene's germline CDR1 is ENHRY and CDR2 SYGVKD. The CDR3 has 14 amino acids. The CDR3 is CAISDSNRAYEQYF. CDR3 bases: TGTGCCATCAGTGACTCGAACAGGGCCTACGAGCAGTACTTC.

This chain joins TRBV5-6 and TRBJ2-5, with no clear D. There are 14 residues in the CDR3. With 7 bases removed from V and 4 bases from J, the gap between germline ends came to 17 bases. Germline lookup yields CDR1 SGHDT and CDR2 YYEEEE. CDR3 protein: CASGPLQASETQYF. The CDR3 bases are TGTGCCAGCGGGCCCCTCCAAGCGTCAGAGACCCAGTACTTC.

The table lists this clone with a count of one. The chain is built from TRBV19 and TRBJ1-3; D is uncertain. The V end lost 5 bases, the J end lost 7 bases, and 15 bases lay between the germline ends. The V gene's germline CDR1 is LNHDA and CDR2 SQIVND (reference sequence). The CDR3 length is 14 residues. The CDR3 loop is CASSPAREANTIYF. Written as DNA, the CDR3 is TGTGCCAGTAGTCCCGCCCGGGAGGCGAACACCATATATTTT.

The genes are TRBV28 and TRBJ1-5; D may be TRBD1 (6 bases). This CDR3 region has 15 residues. Germline V gives CDR1 MDHEN, CDR2 SYDVKM. V shed 6 bases and J shed 7 bases, with 19 bases lying between them. The CDR3 bases are TGTGCCAGCAGCTCTTGGTCAGGGGACGGGCAGCCCCAGCATTTT. Translating it yields CASSSWSGDGQPQHF.

The J gene is TRBJ2-7, the V gene TRBV29-1; D not resolved. Looked up from germline, CDR1 is SQVTM and CDR2 is ANQGSEA. V lost 8 bases to trimming and J lost 6 bases, with 20 bases between them. The CDR3 loop spans 13 amino acids. The CDR3 sequence: CSRNPTHPCEQYF. The CDR3 DNA is TGCAGCCGGAACCCGACTCATCCCTGCGAGCAGTACTTC.

This sequence joins TRBV19 and TRBJ1-1, with D possibly being TRBD1 (5 bases). The CDR3 consists of 13 residues. Germline CDR1 reads LNHDA; CDR2 reads SQIVND (reference sequence). The ends were cut back, 5 bases at V and 2 bases at J, with 9 bases in the middle. As DNA, the CDR3 is TGTGCCAGTAGTTCGACAGTAAACACTGAAGCTTTCTTT. Translated: CASSSTVNTEAFF.

This chain joins TRBV28 and TRBJ1-1; no clear D. The V gene lost 6 bases and the J gene lost 5 bases, with 22 bases spanning the gap. Germline V gene lookup returns CDR1 MDHEN and CDR2 SYDVKM. The CDR3 spans 16 residues. CDR3 sequence: CASRPQVGTEVTEAFF. The CDR3 DNA reads as TGTGCCAGCAGACCCCAAGTAGGCACCGAGGTGACTGAAGCTTTCTTT.

The chain combines TRBV6-6 with TRBJ1-5, with 7 bases that match TRBD1. The CDR3 consists of 14 residues. Germline assignment: CDR1 MNHNY and CDR2 SVGAGI (reference sequence). Germline trimming cut 7 bases from V and 6 bases from J; bases unmatched to any gene: 9. The chain's CDR3 is CASTETGALQPQHF. CDR3 nucleotides: TGTGCCAGCACCGAAACAGGGGCCCTTCAGCCCCAGCATTTT.

The chain joins TRBV6-6 to TRBJ2-7; D is perhaps TRBD2 (6 bases). The CDR3 contains 15 residues. Germline V gene lookup returns CDR1 MNHNY and CDR2 SVGAGI (reference sequence). The ends were cut back, 0 bases at V and 5 bases at J, with 14 bases in the middle. The CDR3 loop is CASSYSTGTLNEQYF. CDR3 DNA: TGTGCCAGCAGTTACTCCACCGGGACTCTCAACGAGCAGTACTTC.

CDR3 bases: TGCGCCAGCAGCCAAACCTTCAATCAGCCCCAGCATTTT. As protein: CASSQTFNQPQHF. This rearrangement joins TRBV4-1 to TRBJ1-5; D is unresolved. Deletions cut 2 bases from V and 3 bases from J, with 5 bases between. This CDR3 spans 13 amino acids. Germline values: CDR1 MGHRA, CDR2 YSYEKL.

The chain joins TRBV30 to TRBJ1-1; 7 positions agree with TRBD1. The length of the CDR3 is 13 residues. Germline trimming cut 3 bases from V and 4 bases from J; bases unmatched to any gene: 5. Germline V gene lookup returns CDR1 GTSNPN and CDR2 SVGIG (reference sequence). The chain's CDR3 is CAWRGNRGTEAFF. The CDR3 DNA follows: TGTGCCTGGAGGGGTAACAGGGGCACTGAAGCTTTCTTT.

The chain employs TRBV28 and TRBJ2-5, with TRBD1 identical over 7 bases. TRBJ2-7 matches the DNA end more closely, so the J call is doubtful. This CDR3 is built from 16 residues. Germline V gene data show CDR1 as MDHEN and CDR2 as SYDVKM. CDR3: CASTLTGTVGVYEQYF. In DNA form, the CDR3 reads TGTGCCAGCACCTTGACCGGGACAGTCGGGGTGTACGAGCAGTACTTC.

The chain couples TRBV5-4 to TRBJ1-4; 8 bases match TRBD1. The V and J ends lost 3 bases and 10 bases, in that order; junction bases with no gene match: 14. The V gene's germline CDR1 is SGHNT and CDR2 YYREEE (reference sequence). This CDR3 contains 16 residues. The CDR3 bases are TGTGCCAGCAGCTCCCACACACAGGGGGGCGGATTAAAACTGTTTTTT. This sequence encodes CASSSHTQGGGLKLFF.

This clone has just one count. CDR3 residues: CASSQGGVLETQYF. CDR3 nucleotides: TGTGCCAGTAGTCAAGGAGGGGTTTTGGAGACCCAGTACTTC. This chain uses TRBV19 with TRBJ2-5; D perhaps matches TRBD2 (6 bases). CDR1 and CDR2 from the germline V gene are LNHDA and SQIVND (reference sequence). The CDR3 contains 14 residues. Between the trimmed V and J ends, which lost 5 bases and 5 bases, there was a span of 15 bases.

The DNA for the CDR3 is TGTGCCAGCAGCCAAGATGTTAGAGGGGAGCAGTTCTTC. Its translation is CASSQDVRGEQFF. This chain connects TRBV14 to TRBJ2-1; tentatively, D is TRBD2 (5 bases). Germline V CDR1 and CDR2: SGHDN, FVKESK. This CDR3 has 13 residues. Between the trimmed V and J ends, which lost 0 bases and 10 bases, there was a span of 10 bases. The full variable domain, completed using reference TRBV14 and TRBJ2-1, is EAGVTQFPSHSVIEKGQTVTLRCDPISGHDNLYWYRRVMGKEIKFLLHFVKESKQDESGMPNNRFLAERTGGTYSTLKVQPAELEDSGVYFCASSQDVRGEQFFGPGTRLTVL.

CDR3 protein: CASSQQGQSEKLFF. Here the CDR3 DNA reads TGTGCCAGCAGTCAACAGGGTCAAAGTGAAAAACTGTTTTTT. This sequence joins TRBV6-5 and TRBJ1-4; a weak D match, TRBD1 (6 bases). The germline V gene encodes CDR1 MNHEY and CDR2 SVGAGI. The CDR3 runs 14 residues. V gave up 5 bases and J gave up 7 bases, with 14 bases separating them.

This chain uses TRBV7-9 with TRBJ2-5; D possibly corresponds to TRBD2 (5 bases). The last part of the DNA fits TRBJ2-7 better; the J call may be wrong. The germline V gene has CDR1 SEHNR and CDR2 FQNEAQ (reference sequence). The CDR3 runs 14 residues. The CDR3 DNA is TGTGCCAGCAGCTCAGGACTGGGAGCCTACGAGCAGTACTTC. This encodes CASSSGLGAYEQYF.

V and J are TRBV7-6 and TRBJ2-1, with D perhaps TRBD2 (6 bases). Per the germline V gene, CDR1 is SGHVS and CDR2 is FNYEAQ. V was pared by 6 bases and J by 4 bases, with 22 bases between. The CDR3 is made up of 17 amino acids. CDR3 in DNA: TGTGCCAGCAGGAAATTCTTGGGCTCTAGCGTTTACAATGAGCAGTTCTTC. Translation: CASRKFLGSSVYNEQFF.

This chain joins TRBV6-6 and TRBJ1-1; 9 bases match TRBD1. Germline lookup yields CDR1 MNHNY and CDR2 SVGAGI (reference sequence). The CDR3 is 15 amino acids. V dropped 5 bases and J dropped 1; count of bases not matched to a gene: 5. CDR3 sequence reads: CASSTSDRGNTEAFF. The CDR3 coding sequence is TGTGCCAGCAGTACCTCGGACAGGGGGAACACTGAAGCTTTCTTT.

The rearrangement joins TRBV23-1 to TRBJ2-7; a weak D match, TRBD1 (5 bases). TRBV23-1 is treated as an ORF (open reading frame) with a function not yet certain. The length of the CDR3 is 15 residues. The ends were cut back, 0 bases at V and 3 bases at J, with 12 bases in the middle. The CDR3 DNA reads as TGCGCCAGCAGTCAATCCCGCAGGGCTCTCTACGAGCAGTACTTC. Its protein is CASSQSRRALYEQYF.

This clone was seen just once. The rearrangement links TRBV18 to TRBJ1-5; D may be TRBD1 (5 bases). Per the germline V gene, CDR1 is KGHSH and CDR2 is LQKENI. V lost 2 bases to trimming and J lost 5 bases, with 13 bases between them. The length of the CDR3 is 15 residues. CDR3 sequence: CASSPTSGNDQPQHF. CDR3 in DNA: TGTGCCAGCTCACCAACGTCAGGGAATGATCAGCCCCAGCATTTT. The whole variable domain, filled in from reference TRBV18 and TRBJ1-5, reads NAGVMQNPRHLVRRRGQEARLRCSPMKGHSHVYWYRQLPEEGLKFMVYLQKENIIDESGMPKERFSAEFPKEGPSILRIQQVVRGDSAAYFCASSPTSGNDQPQHFGDGTRLSIL.

V is TRBV30 and J is TRBJ1-2; D not resolved. V lost 2 bases to trimming and J lost 3 bases, with 7 bases between them. Germline CDR1 and CDR2: GTSNPN and SVGIG (reference sequence). CDR3 length: 12 residues. CDR3 sequence (DNA): TGTGCCTGGAGTTCAGTTGACTATGGCTACACCTTC. This translates into CAWSSVDYGYTF. Based on the CDR3 plus reference TRBV30 and TRBJ1-2, the full variable domain is SQTIHQWPATLVQPVGSPLSLECTVEGTSNPNLYWYRQAAGRGLQLLFYSVGIGQISSEVPQNLSASRPQDRQFILSSKKLLLSDSGFYLCAWSSVDYGYTFGSGTRLTVV.

J is TRBJ2-2 and V is TRBV6-1, with TRBD2 matching over 7 bases. This CDR3 contains 14 residues. CDR1 is MNHNS, CDR2 SASEGT, per germline. Losses at the gene ends were 7 bases for V and 4 bases for J; bases not matched to a gene: 6. The CDR3 nucleotides are TGTGCCAGCACCTGGCGGGAGAGCACCGGGGAGCTGTTTTTT. Protein sequence: CASTWRESTGELFF.

The chain carries TRBV5-1 and TRBJ2-7; tentative D call: TRBD1 (6 bases). Trimming pared 1 base from V and 4 bases from J, leaving 12 bases between. Per germline, CDR1 SGHRS and CDR2 YFSETQ. This CDR3 is 14 amino acids long. The CDR3 bases are TGCGCCAGCAGCTTGCAGGGGCCCCAATACGAGCAGTACTTC. Protein product: CASSLQGPQYEQYF.

The chain joins TRBV18 to TRBJ2-7; D gene ambiguous. CDR3 length equals 14 residues. Trimming cost V 4 bases and J 1 base, with 11 bases left between them. In germline, CDR1 is KGHSH, CDR2 LQKENI. DNA of the CDR3: TGTGCCAGCTCACTAACGTGGGATTCCTACGAGCAGTACTTC. Its protein product is CASSLTWDSYEQYF. Based on the CDR3 plus reference TRBV18 and TRBJ2-7, the full variable domain is NAGVMQNPRHLVRRRGQEARLRCSPMKGHSHVYWYRQLPEEGLKFMVYLQKENIIDESGMPKERFSAEFPKEGPSILRIQQVVRGDSAAYFCASSLTWDSYEQYFGPGTRLTVT.

The chain recombines TRBV28 with TRBJ1-2, with 8 nucleotides matching TRBD1. The germline V gene encodes CDR1 MDHEN and CDR2 SYDVKM. The CDR3 extends over 15 amino acids. V lost 2 bases, J lost 3 bases, and 5 bases stayed unmatched. The CDR3 loop is CASSLPGTGDYGYTF. For the CDR3, the DNA is TGTGCCAGCAGTTTACCCGGGACAGGAGACTATGGCTACACCTTC.

The chain employs TRBV7-3 and TRBJ2-7; maybe TRBD2 (5 bases). Trimming left V 5 bases short and J 7 bases short, with 18 bases between. CDR1 SGHTA and CDR2 FQGTGA come from the germline V gene. This CDR3 is 14 amino acids long. CDR3 amino acids: CASSQGPQRWEQYF. CDR3 DNA sequence: TGTGCCAGCAGCCAAGGCCCCCAGCGGTGGGAGCAGTACTTC.